Listed below are T cell receptor beta chains from one sample, sequenced in a study of a mutant IDH1 vaccine in newly diagnosed glioma. The repertoire was sequenced with immunoSEQ multiplex PCR; TCRdb's copy has only in-frame clones and lacks some. The sample consists of around 60,000 clones, around 85% of them appearing once. Their specific antigens are unknown. The material was PBMCs, obtained from a glioma patient whose treatment included an IDH1 peptide vaccine. The origin of the receptors is a woman in her forties or fifties with glioma. Both conserved end residues are part of each CDR3. Each record gives: CDR3 DNA, CDR3 protein, clone size, D gene, J gene, V gene. D genes are given only for firm matches. Clone size is shown for a subset of rows, as once, few, many or a class of expanded clone.

CDR3 DNA: TGTGCCAGCACCTCTAGCGGGGGAGCAGATACGCAGTATTTT; CDR3 protein: CASTSSGGADTQYF; clone size: NA; D gene: TRBD2; J gene: TRBJ2-3; V gene: TRBV2
CDR3 DNA: TGTGCCAGCAGCTTACCAACGGGACAGACAATCTCTGGAAACACCATATATTTT; CDR3 protein: CASSLPTGQTISGNTIYF; clone size: NA; D gene: TRBD1; J gene: TRBJ1-3; V gene: TRBV7-9
CDR3 DNA: TGTGCCAGCAGCCAAGCTTCAGGGATAAACTACGAGCAGTACTTC; CDR3 protein: CASSQASGINYEQYF; clone size: NA; D gene: NA; J gene: TRBJ2-7; V gene: TRBV4-2
CDR3 DNA: TGTGCCAGCAGCCCGGGACGGTTGAACACTGAAGCTTTCTTT; CDR3 protein: CASSPGRLNTEAFF; clone size: NA; D gene: NA; J gene: TRBJ1-1; V gene: TRBV5-6
CDR3 DNA: TGTGCCAGCAGCCAACCACGGACAGGGGGCACTGAAGCTTTCTTT; CDR3 protein: CASSQPRTGGTEAFF; clone size: few; D gene: TRBD1; J gene: TRBJ1-1; V gene: TRBV4-2
CDR3 DNA: TGCGCCAGCATCCACGGGGGGGCGTCGTTCAATGAGCAGTTCTTC; CDR3 protein: CASIHGGASFNEQFF; clone size: NA; D gene: TRBD2; J gene: TRBJ2-1; V gene: TRBV5-1
CDR3 DNA: TGTGCCAGCAGCGTAGGCCGGGTAAGCGAGCAGTACTTC; CDR3 protein: CASSVGRVSEQYF; clone size: NA; D gene: NA; J gene: TRBJ2-7; V gene: TRBV9
CDR3 DNA: TGTGCCAGCAGGACTCGCCAGCGGGGGGAGGAGACCCAGTACTTC; CDR3 protein: CASRTRQRGEETQYF; clone size: NA; D gene: TRBD2; J gene: TRBJ2-5; V gene: TRBV6-5
CDR3 DNA: TGTGCCAGCAGTGACGGGGACATACGGGGTAGGGGTAATTCACCCCTCCACTTT; CDR3 protein: CASSDGDIRGRGNSPLHF; clone size: NA; D gene: NA; J gene: TRBJ1-6; V gene: TRBV2
CDR3 DNA: TGTGCCAGCAGTGAGGGCAGGGAGGTAGAAAAACTGTTTTTT; CDR3 protein: CASSEGREVEKLFF; clone size: NA; D gene: NA; J gene: TRBJ1-4; V gene: TRBV6-1
CDR3 DNA: TGTGCCAGCTCATCAGGGGGGTTTGAAGCTTTCTTT; CDR3 protein: CASSSGGFEAFF; clone size: NA; D gene: TRBD1; J gene: TRBJ1-1; V gene: TRBV18
CDR3 DNA: TGCGCCAGCAGCTCCCCGGGGAATGAAAAACTGTTTTTT; CDR3 protein: CASSSPGNEKLFF; clone size: NA; D gene: NA; J gene: TRBJ1-4; V gene: TRBV5-1
CDR3 DNA: TGTGCCAGTAGTCCCGCCGGACGGGGCTCCTACGAGCAGTACTTC; CDR3 protein: CASSPAGRGSYEQYF; clone size: NA; D gene: NA; J gene: TRBJ2-7; V gene: TRBV19